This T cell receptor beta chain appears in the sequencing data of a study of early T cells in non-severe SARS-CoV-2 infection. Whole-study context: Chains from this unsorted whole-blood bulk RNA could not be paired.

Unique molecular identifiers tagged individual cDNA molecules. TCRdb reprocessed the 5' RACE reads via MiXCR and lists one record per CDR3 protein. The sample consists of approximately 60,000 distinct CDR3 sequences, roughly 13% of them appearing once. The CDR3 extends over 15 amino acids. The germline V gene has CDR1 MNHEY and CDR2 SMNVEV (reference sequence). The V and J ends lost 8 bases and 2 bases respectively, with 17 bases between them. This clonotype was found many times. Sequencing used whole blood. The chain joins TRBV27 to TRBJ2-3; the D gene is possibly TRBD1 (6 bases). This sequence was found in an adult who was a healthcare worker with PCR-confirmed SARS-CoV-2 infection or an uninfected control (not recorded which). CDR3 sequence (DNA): TGTGCCAGCTCACAAGCAGGGGAAAACACAGATACGCAGTATTTT. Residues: CASSQAGENTDTQYF.